The 30 T cell receptor beta chains below were found in one sample sequenced in a study of shared clonotypes between healthy human individuals. Naive CD8 cells lacked CD45RO and underwent positive selection for CCR7, leaving out terminally differentiated effector memory CD45RA+ cells. Produced via immunoSEQ multiplex PCR; TCRdb's table is partial and in-frame only. Of under 1 million clones in the sample, just over 95% were seen once. Material for sequencing was naive CD8+ T cells sorted from blood. All receptors derive from a man younger than 45 in good health.

This chain uses TRBV5-6 with TRBJ2-7; 7 bases match TRBD1. The CDR3 is 15 amino acids. CDR1 is SGHDT, CDR2 YYEEEE, per germline. The V and J ends lost 4 bases and 4 bases, in that order; junction bases with no gene match: 11. The CDR3 nucleotides are TGTGCCAGCAGCATATGGCCGGGACAGACTTACGAGCAGTACTTC. Translated: CASSIWPGQTYEQYF. The full variable domain, with the rest looked up from reference TRBV5-6 and TRBJ2-7, is DAGVTQSPTHLIKTRGQQVTLRCSPKSGHDTVSWYQQALGQGPQFIFQYYEEEERQRGNFPDRFSGHQFPNYSSELNVNALLLGDSALYLCASSIWPGQTYEQYFGPGTRLTVT.

The rearrangement uses TRBV7-8 and TRBJ2-1, with D possibly TRBD2 on 6 matching bases. The CDR3 is made up of 16 amino acids. The germline gives CDR1 SGHVS, CDR2 FQNEAQ. V shed 0 bases and J shed 2 bases, with 11 bases lying between them. As DNA, the CDR3 is TGTGCCAGCAGCTTAGCTGCGGGACTCCCCTACAATGAGCAGTTCTTC. It is translated as CASSLAAGLPYNEQFF.

The chain carries TRBV15 and TRBJ2-1, with 10 bases matching TRBD2. V trimming: 0 bases; J trimming: 7 bases; junction bases outside the gene matches: 9. CDR1 and CDR2 from the germline V gene are LNHNV and YYDKDF (reference sequence). The CDR3 runs 17 residues. CDR3 loop: CATSREAAGGPKNEQFF. Written as DNA, the CDR3 is TGTGCCACCAGCAGAGAGGCAGCGGGAGGGCCCAAAAATGAGCAGTTCTTC.

The V call is TRBV23-1, the J call TRBJ1-5; D not certain. TRBV23-1 is an open reading frame whose function is uncertain. This CDR3 region has 15 residues. Trimming shortened V by 0 bases and J by 9 bases, and 15 bases separated the two germline ends. The CDR3 sequence: CASSQSESQSPPQHF. CDR3 in DNA: TGCGCCAGCAGTCAATCCGAGAGCCAATCACCGCCCCAGCATTTT.

The J gene is TRBJ2-1, the V gene TRBV4-1; either TRBD1 or TRBD2 may fit D (5 bases each). The CDR3 has 17 residues. V lost 1 base and J 2 bases, leaving 15 bases between the germline ends. The germline CDR1 and CDR2 sequences are MGHRA and YSYEKL. The CDR3 spells CASSQVGRMTAYNEQFF. The CDR3 region has the DNA TGCGCCAGCAGCCAAGTGGGACGGATGACGGCCTACAATGAGCAGTTCTTC.

On this clone itself: At the DNA level, this CDR3 is encoded by other sequences in the same sample as well. The CDR3 coding sequence is TGTGCCAGCAGCTTAGAAGGGAGGTCCTACGAGCAGTACTTC. Its translation is CASSLEGRSYEQYF. The genes are TRBV7-9 and TRBJ2-7, with D maybe TRBD2 (6 bases). V was pared by 1 base and J by 1 base, with 8 bases between. Looked up from germline, CDR1 is SEHNR and CDR2 is FQNEAQ (reference sequence). The CDR3 contains 14 residues.

The J gene is TRBJ2-2, the V gene TRBV27, with D tentatively TRBD2 (6 bases). The CDR3 length is 14 residues. V was cut by 7 bases and J by 6 bases, with 15 bases left in between. Germline V gene sequence: CDR1 MNHEY, CDR2 SMNVEV (reference sequence). The CDR3 region is CASKGGPGSGELFF. The CDR3 coding sequence is TGTGCCAGCAAAGGAGGGCCGGGATCCGGGGAGCTGTTTTTT.

The chain recombines TRBV7-9 with TRBJ2-7, with 9 bases identical to TRBD1. Losses at the gene ends were 5 bases for V and 3 bases for J; bases not matched to a gene: 8. Germline assignment: CDR1 SEHNR and CDR2 FQNEAQ (reference sequence). This CDR3 contains 15 residues. CDR3 amino acids: CASSLGTGPNYEQYF. CDR3 DNA sequence: TGTGCCAGCAGCCTGGGGACAGGGCCCAACTACGAGCAGTACTTC. Full variable domain (remainder filled in from reference TRBV7-9 and TRBJ2-7): DTGVSQNPRHKITKRGQNVTFRCDPISEHNRLYWYRQTLGQGPEFLTYFQNEAQLEKSRLLSDRFSAERPKGSFSTLEIQRTEQGDSAMYLCASSLGTGPNYEQYFGPGTRLTVT.

The chain recombines TRBV30 with TRBJ1-1; D not resolved. The germline V gene encodes CDR1 GTSNPN and CDR2 SVGIG (reference sequence). The CDR3 is 14 residues long. V lost 1 base to trimming and J lost 6 bases, with 15 bases between them. CDR3 region: CAWSEGPWAAEAFF. The CDR3 nucleotides read TGTGCCTGGAGTGAAGGACCGTGGGCCGCTGAAGCTTTCTTT. Looking up the rest from reference TRBV30 and TRBJ1-1 gives the full variable domain: SQTIHQWPATLVQPVGSPLSLECTVEGTSNPNLYWYRQAAGRGLQLLFYSVGIGQISSEVPQNLSASRPQDRQFILSSKKLLLSDSGFYLCAWSEGPWAAEAFFGQGTRLTVV.

The chain uses TRBV7-9 and TRBJ2-6; 7 bases map to TRBD1. The germline V gene has CDR1 SEHNR and CDR2 FQNEAQ (reference sequence). The CDR3 has 19 amino acids. V dropped 5 bases and J dropped 0; count of bases not matched to a gene: 13. CDR3: CASSIPGTESYSGANVLTF. Written as DNA, the CDR3 is TGTGCCAGCAGCATACCCGGGACAGAGTCTTACTCTGGGGCCAACGTCCTGACTTTC.

This clone has a single count. The rearrangement links TRBV29-1 to TRBJ1-2, with 11 bases lining up with TRBD1. Germline loops: CDR1 SQVTM, CDR2 ANQGSEA. The length of the CDR3 is 15 residues. V gave up 5 bases and J gave up 6 bases; unmatched junction bases: 11. CDR3 DNA sequence: TGCAGCGTTTTCGGCCCCGGACAGGGGGCTGATGGCTACACCTTC. It specifies CSVFGPGQGADGYTF.

The chain combines TRBV6-1 with TRBJ2-7; D might be TRBD1 (6 bases). Trimming stripped 11 bases from V and 2 bases from J, with 13 bases between. The germline V gene has CDR1 MNHNS and CDR2 SASEGT. The CDR3 runs to 12 residues. The CDR3 sequence: CAGFWGPYEQYF. In DNA, the CDR3 is TGTGCCGGCTTTTGGGGGCCCTACGAGCAGTACTTC.

This sequence joins TRBV27 and TRBJ2-2, with TRBD1 matching over 8 bases. V gave up 4 bases and J gave up 1 base; unmatched junction bases: 5. The germline CDR1 and CDR2 sequences are MNHEY and SMNVEV (reference sequence). The CDR3 loop spans 16 amino acids. The DNA of the CDR3 is TGTGCCAGCAGTTCCGGGACAGGCAGGAACACCGGGGAGCTGTTTTTT. It is translated as CASSSGTGRNTGELFF.

This chain uses TRBV4-2 with TRBJ2-1, with TRBD1 identical over 7 bases. J was trimmed by 9 bases and V by 5 bases; bases with no gene match: 10. The CDR3 loop spans 14 amino acids. Germline V gives CDR1 LGHNA, CDR2 YNFKEQ. The CDR3 nucleotides read TGTGCCAGCAGCTATTTAATGGGGGACAGTGAGCAGTTCTTC. As protein: CASSYLMGDSEQFF.

The V and J genes are TRBV7-9 and TRBJ2-7, with D possibly being TRBD1 or TRBD2 (7 bases each). The germline V and J ends were trimmed by 5 bases and 0 bases, with 14 bases remaining between them. This CDR3 has 15 amino acids. Per the germline V gene, CDR1 is SEHNR and CDR2 is FQNEAQ (reference sequence). This CDR3 reads CASSPAGQFSYEQYF. In nucleotides, the CDR3 is TGTGCCAGCAGCCCAGCGGGACAGTTCTCCTACGAGCAGTACTTC.

Comment on this clone: An end of the junction does not agree with germline; a read error may underlie this. The chain is built from TRBV5-6 and TRBJ1-2; no firm D call. Per germline, CDR1 SGHDT and CDR2 YYEEEE. The CDR3 has 16 residues. The CDR3 here is CASSLDPPVGKYGYTF. The CDR3 DNA sequence: TGTGCCAGCAGTTTGGACCCTCCAGTCGGAAAGTATGGCTACACCTTC. The variable domain in full, with the rest retrieved from reference TRBV5-6 and TRBJ1-2, is DAGVTQSPTHLIKTRGQQVTLRCSPKSGHDTVSWYQQALGQGPQFIFQYYEEEERQRGNFPDRFSGHQFPNYSSELNVNALLLGDSALYLCASSLDPPVGKYGYTFGSGTRLTVV.

This clone was seen just once. This chain connects TRBV6-6 to TRBJ2-2; D possibly corresponds to TRBD1 (5 bases). This CDR3 spans 14 amino acids. Trimming took off 6 bases at V and 3 bases at J, with 11 bases between the two ends. Per germline, CDR1 MNHNY and CDR2 SVGAGI (reference sequence). CDR3 nucleotides: TGTGCCAGCAGCCCCCAGACAGACACCGGGGAGCTGTTTTTT. Translated, it gives CASSPQTDTGELFF.

The chain recombines TRBV28 with TRBJ2-1; tentative D call: TRBD1 (5 bases). CDR3 length equals 13 residues. Looked up from germline, CDR1 is MDHEN and CDR2 is SYDVKM. With 6 bases removed from V and 7 bases from J, the gap between germline ends came to 13 bases. CDR3 sequence (DNA): TGTGCCAGCAGCCTGGGGCGGAGAAATGAGCAGTTCTTC. Encoded protein: CASSLGRRNEQFF.

The CDR3 DNA reads TGTGCCAGCAGTTCGATGATAGGGTTCGCTGAAAAACTGTTTTTT. This codes for CASSSMIGFAEKLFF. The rearrangement uses TRBV27 and TRBJ1-4; unclear D gene. V was clipped by 4 bases and J by 7 bases, with 16 bases between them. The CDR3 loop spans 15 amino acids. In germline, CDR1 is MNHEY, CDR2 SMNVEV (reference sequence).

This rearrangement joins TRBV29-1 to TRBJ2-6, with D tentatively TRBD1 (6 bases). Germline CDR1 SQVTM, CDR2 ANQGSEA. With 0 bases removed from V and 0 bases from J, the gap between germline ends came to 15 bases. CDR3 size: 18 residues. CDR3 nucleotides: TGCAGCGTTGAAGATCGGACAGCTATTAGCTCTGGGGCCAACGTCCTGACTTTC. Translated, it gives CSVEDRTAISSGANVLTF.

The rearrangement uses TRBV7-9 and TRBJ2-7; 10 nucleotides match TRBD2. Losses at the gene ends were 7 bases for V and 5 bases for J; bases not matched to a gene: 11. The CDR3 consists of 15 residues. Germline CDR1 SEHNR, CDR2 FQNEAQ (reference sequence). For the CDR3, the DNA is TGTGCCAGCAAGAGTGGGCTAGCGGGAGATGACGAGCAGTACTTC. Translating gives CASKSGLAGDDEQYF.

This sequence joins TRBV4-1 and TRBJ2-1; 8 bases are a match to TRBD2. In germline, CDR1 is MGHRA, CDR2 YSYEKL. The V gene end was trimmed by 4 bases and the J gene end by 4 bases; junction bases not matched to a gene: 9. This CDR3 comprises 16 residues. For the CDR3, the DNA is TGCGCCAGCAGCCGAGAGCGTAGCGGGAAATACAATGAGCAGTTCTTC. This sequence encodes CASSRERSGKYNEQFF.

This rearrangement joins TRBV5-1 to TRBJ2-4; D unresolved. V shed 6 bases and J shed 3 bases, with 13 bases lying between them. Germline assignment: CDR1 SGHRS and CDR2 YFSETQ. CDR3 length: 14 amino acids. The CDR3 here is CASTEDPGKNIQYF. DNA of the CDR3: TGCGCCAGCACCGAGGACCCCGGCAAAAACATTCAGTACTTC. Combining the CDR3 with reference TRBV5-1 and TRBJ2-4 gives the whole variable domain KAGVTQTPRYLIKTRGQQVTLSCSPISGHRSVSWYQQTPGQGLQFLFEYFSETQRNKGNFPGRFSGRQFSNSRSEMNVSTLELGDSALYLCASTEDPGKNIQYFGAGTRLSVL.

This sequence joins TRBV6-6 and TRBJ2-7; D is possibly TRBD2 (5 bases). Germline assignment: CDR1 MNHNY and CDR2 SVGAGI (reference sequence). The CDR3 runs 15 residues. Trimming removed 3 bases at V and 2 bases at J, with 14 bases between. CDR3 amino acids: CASSYLGNPAYEQYF. CDR3 nucleotides: TGTGCCAGCAGTTATCTCGGGAACCCAGCCTACGAGCAGTACTTC.

The gene calls are TRBV9 and TRBJ2-1; the match to TRBD2 covers 7 bases. Germline V gene sequence: CDR1 SGDLS, CDR2 YYNGEE. The CDR3 has 15 residues. J gave up 3 bases and V 1 base, and 4 bases lay outside the gene matches. CDR3 nucleotide sequence: TGTGCCAGCAGCGTAAGGGGAGGGGACTACAATGAGCAGTTCTTC. Translated: CASSVRGGDYNEQFF.

The V and J genes are TRBV6-5 and TRBJ2-5, with D possibly being TRBD1 (7 bases). There are 13 residues in the CDR3. Germline-derived CDR1 and CDR2 are MNHEY and SVGAGI. The V gene lost 6 bases and the J gene lost 10 bases, with 18 bases spanning the gap. The DNA of the CDR3 is TGTGCCAGCAGAGGACAGGAGGGTTGGGTCCAGTACTTC. Translating it yields CASRGQEGWVQYF.

The V gene is TRBV30, the J gene TRBJ1-1; tentative D call: TRBD1 (6 bases). The CDR3 length is 11 residues. V lost 5 bases and J lost 5, with 9 bases in between. CDR1 and CDR2 from the germline V gene are GTSNPN and SVGIG (reference sequence). The CDR3: CAWEGGTEAFF. The CDR3, as DNA: TGTGCCTGGGAAGGGGGAACTGAAGCTTTCTTT.

The V and J genes are TRBV6-4 and TRBJ2-5, with 7 bases that match TRBD2. Trimming took 4 bases from V and 5 from J; bases not matched to a gene: 4. This CDR3 region has 13 residues. The germline V gene has CDR1 MRHNA and CDR2 SNTAGT. The CDR3 DNA reads TGTGCCAGCAGTGGACTAGCTGGGGAGACCCAGTACTTC. Its protein product is CASSGLAGETQYF.

The chain couples TRBV5-1 to TRBJ2-3, with TRBD2 matching over 9 bases. The CDR3 is 18 residues long. The J segment lost 4 bases and the V segment lost 1 base, leaving 13 bases of the junction unmatched. Per germline, CDR1 SGHRS and CDR2 YFSETQ. For the CDR3, the DNA is TGCGCCAGCAGCTTGTTTCCTGAGGGCGGGAGGGATGCAGATACGCAGTATTTT. Its protein product is CASSLFPEGGRDADTQYF.

CDR3 amino acids: CASNDMDSLTYEQYF. As DNA, the CDR3 is TGCGCCAGCAACGACATGGACAGTTTAACCTACGAGCAGTACTTC. The genes are TRBV5-1 and TRBJ2-7; perhaps TRBD1 as D (6 bases). Germline lookup yields CDR1 SGHRS and CDR2 YFSETQ. This CDR3 region has 15 residues. V gave up 6 bases and J gave up 2 bases, with 18 bases separating them.